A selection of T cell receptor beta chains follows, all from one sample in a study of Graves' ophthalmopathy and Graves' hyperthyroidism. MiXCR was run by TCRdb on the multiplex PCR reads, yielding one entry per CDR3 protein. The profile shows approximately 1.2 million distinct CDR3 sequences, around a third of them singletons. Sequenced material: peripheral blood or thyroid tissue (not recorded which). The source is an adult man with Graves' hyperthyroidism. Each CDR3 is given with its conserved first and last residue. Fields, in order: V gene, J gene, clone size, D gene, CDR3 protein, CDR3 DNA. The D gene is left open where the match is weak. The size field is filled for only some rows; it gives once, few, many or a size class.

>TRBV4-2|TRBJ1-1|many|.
CASSPHEGGTNTEAFF
TGTGCCAGCAGCCCCCATGAGGGCGGCACTAACACTGAAGCTTTCTTT
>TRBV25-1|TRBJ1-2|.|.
CASSVEIPGPNYGYTF
TGTGCCAGCAGCGTTGAGATTCCAGGGCCTAACTATGGCTACACCTTC
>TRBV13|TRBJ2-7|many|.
CASSLGDNSYEQYF
TGTGCCAGCAGCTTAGGGGACAACTCCTACGAGCAGTACTTC
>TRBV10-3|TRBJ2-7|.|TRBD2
CAMSSGRSDEQYF
TGTGCCATGTCTAGCGGGAGGTCTGATGAGCAGTACTTC
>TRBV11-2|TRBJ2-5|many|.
CASSFFLRQTQYF
TGTGCCAGCAGCTTCTTTTTGAGGCAGACCCAGTACTTC
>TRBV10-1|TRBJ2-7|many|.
CASSESGGPTYEQYF
TGCGCCAGCAGTGAGTCGGGGGGTCCCACCTACGAGCAGTACTTC
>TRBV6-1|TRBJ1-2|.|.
CASSGEGNGYTF
TGTGCCAGCAGTGGAGAGGGAAATGGCTACACCTTC
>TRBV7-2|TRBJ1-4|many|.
CASSFGNPNEKLFF
TGTGCCAGCAGCTTCGGGAATCCAAATGAAAAACTGTTTTTT
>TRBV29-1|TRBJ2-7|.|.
CSARVALGKGTKAYEQYF
TGCAGTGCTAGAGTCGCCCTAGGAAAGGGAACCAAAGCCTACGAGCAGTACTTC
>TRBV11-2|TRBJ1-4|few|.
CASSLHGTNEKLFF
TGTGCCAGCAGCTTACACGGAACTAATGAAAAACTGTTTTTT
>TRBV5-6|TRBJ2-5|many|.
CASSPGTTETQYF
TGTGCCAGCAGCCCCGGGACAACAGAGACCCAGTACTTC
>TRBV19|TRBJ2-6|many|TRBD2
CASTGVAGGSGANVLTF
TGTGCCAGTACTGGTGTGGCGGGGGGCTCTGGGGCCAACGTCCTGACTTTC
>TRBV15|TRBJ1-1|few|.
CATSQGTVNTEAFF
TGTGCCACCAGTCAGGGTACTGTGAACACTGAAGCTTTCTTT
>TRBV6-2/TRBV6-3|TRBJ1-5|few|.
CASNRGRVNNQPQHF
TGTGCCAGCAACCGGGGCAGGGTAAACAATCAGCCCCAGCATTTT
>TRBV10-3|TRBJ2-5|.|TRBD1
CAIKNPGQGVGETQYF
TGTGCCATCAAGAACCCGGGACAGGGGGTTGGCGAGACCCAGTACTTC
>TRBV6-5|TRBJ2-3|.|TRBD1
CASSERQGTQYF
TGTGCCAGCAGTGAAAGACAGGGGACGCAGTATTTT
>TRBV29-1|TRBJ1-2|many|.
CSVEDGFGYGYTF
TGCAGCGTTGAAGATGGTTTTGGCTATGGCTACACCTTC
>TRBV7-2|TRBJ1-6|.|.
CASSRPGTGTPLHF
TGTGCCAGCAGCCGTCCGGGGACGGGGACACCCCTCCACTTT
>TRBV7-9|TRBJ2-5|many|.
CASSLPGGETQYF
TGTGCCAGCAGCTTACCGGGGGGCGAGACCCAGTACTTC
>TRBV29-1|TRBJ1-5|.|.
CSVEEGGSNKPQHF
TGCAGCGTCGAGGAGGGAGGGAGCAATAAGCCCCAGCATTTT
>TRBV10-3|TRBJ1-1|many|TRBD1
CAIHRGTEAFF
TGTGCCATCCACAGGGGAACTGAAGCTTTCTTT
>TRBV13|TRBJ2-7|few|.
CASSFFLRTYEQYF
TGTGCCAGCAGCTTTTTTCTCCGAACCTACGAGCAGTACTTC
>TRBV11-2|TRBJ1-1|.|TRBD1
CASSVQGVPGTEAFF
TGTGCCAGCAGCGTACAGGGGGTTCCTGGCACTGAAGCTTTCTTT
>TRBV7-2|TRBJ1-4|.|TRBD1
CASSSQAGQGNEKLFF
TGTGCCAGCAGCTCTCAAGCGGGACAGGGTAACGAAAAACTGTTTTTT
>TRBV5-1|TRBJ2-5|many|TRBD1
CASSFTGGQETQYF
TGTGCCAGCAGCTTTACAGGGGGGCAAGAGACCCAGTACTTC
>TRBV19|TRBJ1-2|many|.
CASSPRSAYGYTF
TGTGCCAGTAGCCCCCGGTCAGCCTATGGCTACACCTTC
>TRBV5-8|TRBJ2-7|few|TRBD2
CASRRAGARYEQYF
TGTGCCAGCAGACGAGCGGGGGCGCGGTACGAGCAGTACTTC
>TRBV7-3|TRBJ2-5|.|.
CASSRGQPVGETQYF
TGTGCCAGCAGCCGAGGACAGCCCGTAGGAGAGACCCAGTACTTC
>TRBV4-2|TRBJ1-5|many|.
CASSQVEGHQPQHF
TGTGCCAGCAGCCAAGTCGAGGGTCATCAGCCCCAGCATTTT
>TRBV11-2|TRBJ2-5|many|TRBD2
CASSDKAGAGETQYF
TGTGCCAGCAGCGACAAAGCGGGAGCCGGGGAGACCCAGTACTTC
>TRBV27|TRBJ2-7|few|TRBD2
CASSLLREGLDEQYF
TGTGCCAGCAGTTTATTGCGGGAGGGCCTCGACGAGCAGTACTTC
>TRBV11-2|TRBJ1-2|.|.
CASSPNWGTYGYTF
TGTGCCAGCAGCCCTAATTGGGGAACCTATGGCTACACCTTC
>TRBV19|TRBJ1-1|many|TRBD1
CASSEGASTEAFF
TGTGCCAGTAGTGAGGGGGCCAGCACTGAAGCTTTCTTT
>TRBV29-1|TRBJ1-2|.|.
CSVTGSAGNTF
TGCAGCGTTACAGGGAGCGCTGGAAACACCTTC
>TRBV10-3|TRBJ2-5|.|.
CAIKTRSETQYF
TGTGCCATCAAAACTAGGTCAGAGACCCAGTACTTC
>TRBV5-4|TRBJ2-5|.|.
CASSQEEQETQYF
TGTGCCAGCAGCCAAGAGGAGCAAGAGACCCAGTACTTC
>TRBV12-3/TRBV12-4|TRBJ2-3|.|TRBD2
CASRGVLAGYTDTQYF
TGTGCCAGCAGAGGTGTCCTAGCGGGGTACACAGATACGCAGTATTTT
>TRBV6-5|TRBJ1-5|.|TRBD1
CASSLDRSDNQPQHF
TGTGCCAGCAGTTTGGACAGGTCCGACAATCAGCCCCAGCATTTT